A selection of T cell receptor beta chains follows, all from one sample in a study of shared clonotypes between healthy human individuals. Only in-frame clones appear in the TCRdb table, and some are missing; sequencing was by immunoSEQ multiplex PCR. The sample lists around 2.3 million clones; around 95% were seen once. The sequencing sample was made of naive CD4+ T cells sorted from blood. The source of these receptors is a man younger than 30 in good health. Each CDR3 is given with its conserved first and last residue.

>TRBV27|TRBJ1-4
CASSSRDVRIGEKLFF
>TRBV28|TRBJ1-2
CASSPSYYGYTF
>TRBV19|TRBJ2-7
CASTPTGKASEQYF
>TRBV18|TRBJ1-1
CASSPLQSADTEAFF
>TRBV6-5|TRBJ1-1
CASSYSAGVNTEAFF
>TRBV6-6|TRBJ1-5
CASGLEISNQPQHF
>TRBV6-1|TRBJ1-4
CASSELEQYNEKLFF
>TRBV6-1|TRBJ1-2
CASRTGGEYGYTF
>TRBV7-2|TRBJ2-3
CASSLLGSSSTDTQYF
>TRBV18|TRBJ1-3
CASSTDSGNTIYF
>TRBV19|TRBJ2-2
CASTLAFPAGELFF
>TRBV6-1|TRBJ1-2
CASSEALTGYTF
>TRBV28|TRBJ1-2
CASSIPGPYGYTF
>TRBV29-1|TRBJ2-7
CSVRGTYEQYF
>TRBV29-1|TRBJ2-5
CSVERERGPQYF
>TRBV28|TRBJ1-6
CASRPNGGSPLHF
>TRBV10-1|TRBJ2-7
CASSESIDAPEQYF
>TRBV5-1|TRBJ2-3
CASSLATREGTDTQYF